Listed here is a single T cell receptor (beta chain). Its antigen is still unknown. Random hexamers served to reverse transcribe about 0.5 to 1 ug RNA. The TCR beta CDR3 was amplified by immunoSEQ multiplex PCR across 54 Vbeta, 13 Jbeta. TCRdb re-derived calls from the immunoSEQ multiplex PCR reads in MiXCR, one entry per CDR3 protein. The data hold about 120,000 distinct CDR3 sequences, with just under 95% observed a single time. CDR1 and CDR2 from the germline V gene are KGHSH and LQKENI. This CDR3 is built from 18 residues. After removal of 2 bases from V and 4 bases from J, the junction contained 9 bases not matched to a gene. The entry originates in a study of CD8 T cells in Susac syndrome. Study-level results: That the number of individuals in its TCR sequencing and HLA analysis was relatively small was acknowledged by the study.

What was sequenced was CD8+ T cells from PBMCs. J is TRBJ2-5 and V is TRBV18; 14 positions agree with TRBD2. The source of this sequence is a human donor in good health. The CDR3 region is CASSPLPGLAGEGETQYF. The CDR3 coding sequence is TGTGCCAGCTCACCATTACCGGGACTAGCGGGAGAGGGAGAGACCCAGTACTTC.